This T cell receptor (beta chain) was observed in a study of T cell responses to AZD1222 COVID-19 vaccine. Findings of the study overall: Reportedly, nearly half of unique spike TCRs recognized epitopes outside B.1.351/B.1.1.7 mutations.

Sequenced by immunoSEQ multiplex PCR; TCRdb stores in-frame clones only, minus some. Of around 140,000 clones in the sample, 80% to 90% were seen once. Germline-derived CDR1 and CDR2 are WSHSY and SAAADI. V gave up 3 bases and J gave up 5 bases, with 14 bases separating them. The length of the CDR3 is 16 residues. Concerning this clone: Antigen unknown.

This TCR was sampled from an adult in good health. The input for sequencing was peripheral blood, taken on day 0 of AZD1222 vaccination. The chain recombines TRBV10-2 with TRBJ1-6; TRBD1 is a possible D gene (6 bases). The CDR3 bases are TGCGCCAGCAGTGACCTTATCGGGGGCGATAATTCACCCCTCCACTTT. Residues: CASSDLIGGDNSPLHF.